These T cell receptor beta chains were read from a single sample in a study of identical twins. A single record per CDR3 protein comes from TCRdb applying MiXCR to the 5' RACE reads. The sample has 450,000 or so distinct CDR3 sequences, approximately 15% seen once. These data were also reused for a study on yellow fever vaccine responses in identical twins.

The specimen was CD4+ T cells sorted from blood. The receptors derive from a woman younger than 35 in good health. CDR3s include the opening cysteine and the closing phenylalanine or tryptophan. D genes are given only for firm matches. The listing skips clone size in some rows; elsewhere it reads once, few, many or a size class.

V gene	J gene	D gene	clone size	CDR3 DNA	CDR3 protein
TRBV7-2	TRBJ2-7	.	few	TGTGCCAGCAGATTCAGTCTAGACAGGTCCTACGAGCAGTACTTC	CASRFSLDRSYEQYF
TRBV29-1	TRBJ2-7	.	few	TGCAGCGTTGAAAATTCGTTCGAGCAGTACTTC	CSVENSFEQYF
TRBV11-2	TRBJ2-5	TRBD2	few	TGTGCCAGCAGCTACCCCCTAGCGGGAGGTGAAGAGACCCAGTACTTC	CASSYPLAGGEETQYF
TRBV11-1	TRBJ2-1	TRBD2	few	TGTGCCAGCAGCTTCCCTTCAGGGAGCGGGACTATCCACAATGAGCAGTTCTTC	CASSFPSGSGTIHNEQFF
TRBV18	TRBJ2-1	.	.	TGTGCCAGCTCACCAGGGGCAGGTCTGAATAGCGGATACAATGAGCAGTTCTTC	CASSPGAGLNSGYNEQFF
TRBV12-3/TRBV12-4	TRBJ1-5	.	few	TGTGCCAGCAGTTGGTTAGGGACGGATAATCAGCCCCAGCATTTT	CASSWLGTDNQPQHF
TRBV29-1	TRBJ2-3	.	many	TGCAGCGTCGCACTAGGAGATACGCAGTATTTT	CSVALGDTQYF
TRBV5-8	TRBJ2-7	.	few	TGTGCCAGCAGCTTGGTAAAGAAGAGCTCCTACGAGCAGTACTTC	CASSLVKKSSYEQYF
TRBV7-2	TRBJ2-3	.	few	TGTGCCAGCACCAGTAGGGACTTCCGAGATACGCAGTATTTT	CASTSRDFRDTQYF
TRBV7-9	TRBJ2-4	.	few	TGTGCCAGCAGCTTGGGGGGGCCCTCCAAAAACATTCAGTACTTC	CASSLGGPSKNIQYF
TRBV20-1	TRBJ2-7	TRBD2	.	TGCAGTGCTAGACCTAACAGACTAGCGGGTCGTTCCGAGCAGTACTTC	CSARPNRLAGRSEQYF
TRBV29-1	TRBJ2-4	.	many	TGCAGCGTGAGTGTACAGGGAATAGCCAAAAACATTCAGTACTTC	CSVSVQGIAKNIQYF
TRBV25-1	TRBJ2-6	.	.	TGTGCCAGCAGTAAGTCCGGTGGGGCCAACGTCCTGACTTTC	CASSKSGGANVLTF
TRBV20-1	TRBJ1-5	.	few	TGCAGTGCTATGAGGGCCGGCAATCAGCCCCAGCATTTT	CSAMRAGNQPQHF
TRBV12-3/TRBV12-4	TRBJ2-1	TRBD2	few	TGTGCCAGCACCACCAAAACTGTCCCGGGACTAGCGGGAGGCGAGAGTGAGCAGTTCTTC	CASTTKTVPGLAGGESEQFF
TRBV7-9	TRBJ2-5	TRBD2	.	TGTGCCAGCAGCCTACGGGGCTCCCTAGCGGGGGAATCCCAGTACTTC	CASSLRGSLAGESQYF